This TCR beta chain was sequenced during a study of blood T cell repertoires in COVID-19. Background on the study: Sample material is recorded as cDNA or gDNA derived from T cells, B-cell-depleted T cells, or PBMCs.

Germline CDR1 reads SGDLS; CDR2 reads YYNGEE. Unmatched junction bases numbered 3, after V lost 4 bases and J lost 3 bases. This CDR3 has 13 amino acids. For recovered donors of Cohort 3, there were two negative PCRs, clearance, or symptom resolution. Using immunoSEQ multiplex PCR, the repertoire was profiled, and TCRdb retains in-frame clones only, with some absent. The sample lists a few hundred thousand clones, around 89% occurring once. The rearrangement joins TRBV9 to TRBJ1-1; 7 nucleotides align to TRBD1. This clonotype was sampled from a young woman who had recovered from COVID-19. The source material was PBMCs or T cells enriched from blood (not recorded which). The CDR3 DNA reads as TGTGCCAGCAGCACCGGACAGGACACTGAAGCTTTCTTT. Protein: CASSTGQDTEAFF.